This TCR beta chain is drawn from a study of sequential checkpoint blockade in melanoma. Study context: Around 21 patients had tumor biopsies before treatment and at week 13.

As to treatment: randomized to nivolumab then ipilimumab (arm A) or the reverse (arm B). DNA-damaging chemotherapy had not been given to any patient beforehand. Unmatched junction bases numbered 7, after V lost 7 bases and J lost 5 bases. The germline CDR1 and CDR2 sequences are SQVTM and ANQGSEA. The CDR3 totals 12 residues. Produced via immunoSEQ multiplex PCR; TCRdb's table is partial and in-frame only. The top ten clones hold roughly 10% of a sample with 6,000 or so clones, 21% of them seen once. The chain recombines TRBV29-1 with TRBJ1-2, with TRBD1 matching 7 bases. This sample comprised tumor tissue (inferred from file names), obtained from a patient given nivolumab and ipilimumab in sequence. The TCR was taken from a human donor with melanoma. The CDR3, as DNA: TGCAGCGCCAACCGGGACAGTTATGGCTACACCTTC. It is translated as CSANRDSYGYTF.